A selection of T cell receptor beta chains follows, all from one sample in a study of CD8 T cells in Susac syndrome. TCRdb re-derived calls from the immunoSEQ multiplex PCR reads in MiXCR, one entry per CDR3 protein. This sample has 60,000 to 75,000 distinct CDR3 sequences, with 95% found just once. The specimen was CD8+ T cells from PBMCs. These receptors originate from a human donor in good health. CDR3s include the opening cysteine and the closing phenylalanine or tryptophan.

V: TRBV12-3/TRBV12-4; length: 14; CDR3: CASRPTSASYEQYF
V: TRBV25-1; length: 15; CDR3: CASSPRDWAIGGYTF
V: TRBV28; length: 15; CDR3: CASSGLKDRVAEAFF
V: TRBV6-6; length: 16; CDR3: CASSYSHRGNTGELFF
V: TRBV2; length: 14; CDR3: CASSERFSNQPQHF
V: TRBV7-2; length: 17; CDR3: CASSAGTGGALRSPYTF
V: TRBV4-1; length: 14; CDR3: CASRPRQGSYEQYF
V: TRBV27; length: 15; CDR3: CASSITGFGSYEQYF
V: TRBV6-5; length: 15; CDR3: CASSRDQNWVNEQFF
V: TRBV7-3; length: 15; CDR3: CASSHHGQGGDTQYF
V: TRBV6-2/TRBV6-3; length: 14; CDR3: CASTLNGVTGELFF
V: TRBV19; length: 15; CDR3: CASMKDREGLNIQYF
V: TRBV18; length: 15; CDR3: CASSPPVRLNTEAFF
V: TRBV7-8; length: 15; CDR3: CASSLVFSEDTEAFF
V: TRBV6-6; length: 13; CDR3: CASSLNRRTEAFF
V: TRBV30; length: 11; CDR3: CAWELTDTQYF
V: TRBV29-1; length: 15; CDR3: CSVESGTSPNYGYTF
V: TRBV4-3; length: 13; CDR3: CASSQERIETQYF
V: TRBV24-1; length: 14; CDR3: CATSTGLDTGELFF
V: TRBV9; length: 15; CDR3: CASSDPRDRTSPLHF
V: TRBV2; length: 13; CDR3: CASIPEGGETQYF
V: TRBV7-9; length: 14; CDR3: CASSSDREHNEQFF
V: TRBV12-3/TRBV12-4; length: 20; CDR3: CASSTNGQGEEPGAYNEQFF
V: TRBV27; length: 12; CDR3: CASFGGFYGYTF
V: TRBV4-1; length: 13; CDR3: CASSQVSGNEAFF
V: TRBV29-1; length: 14; CDR3: CSVYARGEGETQYF
V: TRBV7-9; length: 13; CDR3: CASILGGVGEAFF
V: TRBV19; length: 17; CDR3: CASRLLGGSPGANVLTF
V: TRBV27; length: 14; CDR3: CASSQDRGQTEQYF
V: TRBV27; length: 16; CDR3: CASSFISWRGPETQYF
V: TRBV12-3/TRBV12-4; length: 15; CDR3: CASSPRARGVAEAFF
V: TRBV7-9; length: 12; CDR3: CASSYLGGEQYF
V: TRBV28; length: 12; CDR3: CASRIPNYGYTF
V: TRBV5-1; length: 15; CDR3: CASSLEVGGTDTQYF
V: TRBV20-1; length: 14; CDR3: CSARDPGSNQPQHF
V: TRBV23-1; length: 12; CDR3: CAATGTASGYTF
V: TRBV5-6; length: 14; CDR3: CASSLSSGFQPQHF
V: TRBV28; length: 15; CDR3: CASSSLGRSNSPLHF
V: TRBV25-1; length: 14; CDR3: CASSFGGAAETQYF
V: TRBV27; length: 14; CDR3: CASSLLWGDEKLFF
V: TRBV9; length: 17; CDR3: CASSPSGPIFPNTEAFF
V: TRBV29-1; length: 12; CDR3: CSVPQGGYGYTF
V: TRBV2; length: 14; CDR3: CASSARTNGYGYTF
V: TRBV29-1; length: 12; CDR3: CSTRVLTTEAFF
V: TRBV29-1; length: 10; CDR3: CSVGHPEAFF
V: TRBV9; length: 12; CDR3: CASSGLGDPAFF